The TCR beta chain under discussion was sequenced for a study of metastatic and nonmetastatic thyroid tumors. Study information: Samples came from malignant and benign thyroid patients, and repertoires were compared across blood and tumor or nodule tissue. Findings and caveats of the study: Within blood and tumor, benign nodules reportedly had significantly lower TCR beta diversity than malignant thyroid tumors did.

Study processing details: Using the CDR3 differences seen across clinicopathological groups, the authors built a distant-metastasis classifier for papillary thyroid cancer, which was meant to discriminate distant-metastatic patients. Through MiXCR, TCRdb re-clonotyped the PCR reads. TCRdb's processing, not the authors', yielded these V and J calls. The data hold tens of thousands of clones, with roughly 22% observed a single time. This clone was picked up many times. Its antigen is unidentified. The CDR3 is made up of 15 amino acids. Germline V gene sequence: CDR1 GTSNPN, CDR2 SVGIG (reference sequence). V lost 3 bases, J lost 5 bases, and 12 bases stayed unmatched. Nobody among the patients had been given any treatment before thyroid surgery.

Specimen: adjacent normal tissue. The rearrangement uses TRBV30 and TRBJ1-1; 7 bases are a match to TRBD1. This receptor was identified in a female donor with papillary thyroid cancer or a benign thyroid nodule (not recorded which). Some clones in this sample may be carry-over from other donors' samples. CDR3 DNA: TGTGCCTGGAGACAGGGGACCCACCCGGGGACTGAAGCTTTCTTT. It yields the protein CAWRQGTHPGTEAFF.